These 24 T cell receptor beta chains share one sample of origin, sequenced in a study of tumor-infiltrating lymphocytes in oesophageal squamous cell carcinoma. TCRdb analysed the PCR reads with MiXCR anew, one entry per CDR3 protein. Of 8,500 to 14,000 distinct CDR3 sequences in the sample, around 60% were seen once. The sample consisted of esophageal tumor tissue. Source of these receptors: a male donor with esophageal squamous cell carcinoma.

This clonotype was detected a few times. The rearrangement uses TRBV7-9 and TRBJ2-7; a possible D gene is TRBD1 (5 bases). The length of the CDR3 is 12 residues. Germline V gene lookup returns CDR1 SEHNR and CDR2 FQNEAQ (reference sequence). The V gene lost 6 bases and the J gene lost 6 bases, with 12 bases spanning the gap. Here the CDR3 reads CASSLRGAEQYF. CDR3 nucleotides: TGTGCCAGCAGTCTTAGGGGTGCCGAGCAGTACTTC.

The CDR3, as DNA: TGTGCCAGTAGTATCGGGACGGGGTCAGGACTCTATGGCTACACCTTC. Its translation: CASSIGTGSGLYGYTF. V gene TRBV19 combines with J gene TRBJ1-2, with D possibly being TRBD1 (5 bases). The CDR3 runs 16 residues. Germline V gene data show CDR1 as LNHDA and CDR2 as SQIVND (reference sequence). V was trimmed by 3 bases and J by 4 bases, leaving 18 bases between them.

This clonotype was seen more than once but under ten times. The chain's CDR3 is CASSLTGGTDTQYF. DNA for the CDR3: TGTGCCAGCAGCCTGACAGGAGGCACAGATACGCAGTATTTT. This chain links TRBV7-3 with TRBJ2-3; perhaps TRBD1 as D (6 bases). V was cut by 5 bases and J by 1 base, with 10 bases left in between. The germline V gene encodes CDR1 SGHTA and CDR2 FQGTGA. The CDR3 is 14 residues long.

This clonotype was recorded many times. This chain links TRBV7-2 with TRBJ2-5; the match to TRBD2 covers 8 bases. CDR1 is SGHTA and CDR2 is FQGNSA in the germline V gene. This CDR3 is 16 amino acids long. J was trimmed by 2 bases and V by 0 bases; bases with no gene match: 5. The CDR3 loop is CASSLAWLAGQETQYF. In DNA, the CDR3 is TGTGCCAGCAGCTTAGCGTGGCTAGCGGGTCAAGAGACCCAGTACTTC.

The chain joins TRBV7-2 to TRBJ2-3, with unresolved D. The better agreement between TRBJ2-5 and the DNA end casts doubt on the J call. The length of the CDR3 is 14 residues. Germline V lookup: CDR1 SGHTA, CDR2 FQGNSA. In DNA form, the CDR3 reads TGTGCCAGCAGCGTAGATGTCCACCAAGAGACCCAGTACTTC. This sequence encodes CASSVDVHQETQYF.

This rearrangement joins TRBV7-6 to TRBJ2-1; D ambiguous. The end of the DNA aligns better with TRBJ2-7, so the J call may be wrong. Germline V gene lookup returns CDR1 SGHVS and CDR2 FNYEAQ. This CDR3 spans 12 amino acids. CDR3 DNA: TGTGCCAGCAGCTCCATGATCGGCGAGCAGTACTTC. This translates into CASSSMIGEQYF.

This clonotype has ten or more counts. CDR3 loop: CASSLFQNTEAFF. CDR3 DNA sequence: TGTGCCAGCAGCTTGTTTCAGAACACTGAAGCTTTCTTT. This sequence joins TRBV5-4 and TRBJ1-1; no clear D gene. The CDR3 contains 13 residues. The germline V gene encodes CDR1 SGHNT and CDR2 YYREEE (reference sequence). The V end lost 1 base, the J end lost 1 base, and 5 bases lay between the germline ends.

Judged by abundance, this clonotype is large. CDR3 sequence: CASSLGGTRSTDTQYF. In nucleotides, the CDR3 is TGTGCCAGCAGCTTGGGGGGGACAAGGAGCACAGATACGCAGTATTTT. The V call is TRBV5-4, the J call TRBJ2-3; TRBD1 is a possible D gene (6 bases). CDR1 is SGHNT, CDR2 YYREEE, per germline (reference sequence). V was pared by 0 bases and J by 0 bases, with 11 bases between. This CDR3 is 16 amino acids long.

The rearrangement links TRBV7-2 to TRBJ2-6; maybe TRBD2 (6 bases). With the DNA end fitting TRBJ2-1 better, the J assignment may be wrong. The V gene's germline CDR1 is SGHTA and CDR2 FQGNSA. This CDR3 region has 13 residues. CDR3 region: CASSLAGGHEQFF. Written as DNA, the CDR3 is TGTGCCAGCAGCTTAGCGGGAGGACACGAGCAGTTCTTC.

This chain uses TRBV7-6 with TRBJ2-6; D gene uncertain. Germline-derived CDR1 and CDR2 are SGHVS and FNYEAQ. V dropped 1 base and J dropped 2 bases, with 9 bases sitting between them. There are 16 residues in the CDR3. The CDR3, as DNA: TGTGCCAGCAGCTTAGAGTACAAGGCTGGGGCCAACGTCCTGACTTTC. Translating gives CASSLEYKAGANVLTF.

To note about this clonotype: The missing conserved phenylalanine or tryptophan at the end of this CDR3 makes a read error likely. The DNA is omitted, as the CDR3 cannot be located on it reliably, and the CDR3 follows TCRdb's listing. The CDR3 protein is CASRHTGVYEQFFGP. The chain has TRBV11-2 and TRBJ2-3; the D call TRBD1 from the table was never checked on the DNA. The CDR3 is 15 amino acids in total, end residues counted. Germline V gene data show CDR1 as SGHAT and CDR2 as FQNNGV.

Regarding this clonotype: Relative to the germline gene, one junction end is altered; a read error may explain this. This chain joins TRBV7-2 and TRBJ1-6; D is perhaps TRBD1 (6 bases). The CDR3 length is 16 residues. Germline V gene lookup returns CDR1 SGHTA and CDR2 FQGNSA. The CDR3 is CASSLGSGTKPYGQYF. The CDR3 nucleotides read TGTGCCAGCAGCTTAGGAAGCGGGACAAAACCGTACGGGCAGTACTTT.

This clonotype was recorded only once. The genes are TRBV6-6 and TRBJ2-3, with 7 positions matching TRBD1. The J call could be wrong; TRBJ1-1 is a better fit for the DNA end. CDR3 length equals 13 residues. From germline, CDR1 is MNHNY and CDR2 SVGAGI (reference sequence). The CDR3 protein is CASSFQGDTEAFF. Here the CDR3 DNA reads TGTGCCAGCAGTTTTCAGGGGGACACTGAAGCTTTCTTT.

This chain joins TRBV5-5 and TRBJ2-3; D call uncertain. The J call may not be correct, given that the DNA end is closer to TRBJ2-1. This CDR3 has 14 amino acids. Germline V gene sequence: CDR1 SGHKS, CDR2 YYEKEE (reference sequence). The CDR3 nucleotides read TGTGCCAGCAGCCTTGGGCTGGCCGGGAATGAGCAGTTCTTC. Translated, it gives CASSLGLAGNEQFF.

The chain carries TRBV6-5 and TRBJ2-4; 9 positions match TRBD2. Germline-derived CDR1 and CDR2 are MNHEY and SVGAGI. J was trimmed by 13 bases and V by 6 bases; bases with no gene match: 13. CDR3 length equals 14 residues. The CDR3 sequence: CASSLAGDNNEQYF. The CDR3 DNA sequence: TGTGCCAGCAGCTTAGCGGGAGATAACAATGAGCAGTACTTC.

The gene calls are TRBV7-3 and TRBJ2-1, with TRBD1 identical over 7 bases. Per the germline V gene, CDR1 is SGHTA and CDR2 is FQGTGA. The CDR3 has 14 residues. Trimming cost V 1 base and J 6 bases; bases outside gene matches: 3. The CDR3 is CASSLSSGGNEQFF. The CDR3 DNA reads TGTGCCAGCAGCTTAAGTTCAGGGGGCAATGAGCAGTTCTTC.

This clonotype was counted many times. The chain uses TRBV4-2 and TRBJ2-7, with 11 bases that match TRBD2. The germline CDR1 and CDR2 sequences are LGHNA and YNFKEQ. Trimming removed 2 bases from V and 7 bases from J; junction bases left unmatched: 7. There are 15 residues in the CDR3. Here the CDR3 reads CASSQPGLAVREQYF. Here the CDR3 DNA reads TGTGCCAGCAGCCAACCGGGACTAGCGGTTCGGGAGCAGTACTTC.

The chain combines TRBV7-9 with TRBJ2-7, with 8 bases lining up with TRBD2. The DNA matches TRBJ2-5 better at its end, which makes the J call doubtful. Germline CDR1 reads SEHNR; CDR2 reads FQNEAQ (reference sequence). The CDR3 spans 16 residues. The CDR3 sequence: CASSLTSGLASETQYF. The CDR3, as DNA: TGTGCCAGCAGCTTAACTTCCGGACTAGCTAGCGAGACCCAGTACTTC.

The genes are TRBV7-2 and TRBJ2-3; the match to TRBD2 covers 8 bases. This CDR3 is built from 15 residues. The junction had 10 bases not matched to a gene; V was cut back by 6 bases and J by 5 bases. Germline V CDR1 and CDR2: SGHTA, FQGNSA. This chain's CDR3 is CASSSSGSLGDTQYF. The CDR3 nucleotides are TGTGCCAGCAGTTCAAGCGGGAGTCTTGGAGATACGCAGTATTTT.

The genes are TRBV9 and TRBJ2-5; D is tentatively TRBD1 or TRBD2 (5 bases each). Germline CDR1 and CDR2: SGDLS and YYNGEE. The CDR3 is 14 residues long. V was clipped by 0 bases and J by 4 bases, with 10 bases between them. CDR3 amino acids: CASSVVGVGETQYF. The CDR3 bases are TGTGCCAGCAGCGTAGTGGGGGTTGGAGAGACCCAGTACTTC.

About this clonotype itself: Without the conserved terminal phenylalanine or tryptophan, this CDR3 likely stems from a read error. The DNA is left out, because the CDR3 cannot be placed on it with certainty; the CDR3 is given as TCRdb lists it. This sequence joins TRBV7-8 and TRBJ2-7. The V gene's germline CDR1 is SGHVS and CDR2 FQNEAQ. The CDR3 extends over 16 residues, inclusive of both ends. The CDR3 here is CASSLTANNYGYTFGS.

The rearrangement uses TRBV7-4 and TRBJ2-1, with D perhaps matching TRBD2 (5 bases). The germline V and J ends were trimmed by 5 bases and 8 bases, with 16 bases remaining between them. The CDR3 is made up of 14 amino acids. Germline values: CDR1 SGHVT, CDR2 SQSDAQ. In DNA, the CDR3 is TGTGCCAGCAGCGCCCCTCGGGGTGGCTATGAGCAGTTCTTC. Protein sequence: CASSAPRGGYEQFF.

This clonotype has only a few counts. This rearrangement joins TRBV20-1 to TRBJ2-5, with D perhaps TRBD2 (5 bases). The germline gives CDR1 DFQATT, CDR2 SNEGSKA (reference sequence). CDR3 size: 14 residues. Trimming removed 3 bases from V and 0 bases from J, with 11 bases in between. The CDR3 region is CSARPFSDQETQYF. CDR3 coding DNA: TGCAGTGCTAGGCCCTTTAGCGACCAAGAGACCCAGTACTTC.

The V gene is TRBV6-5, the J gene TRBJ2-1; D might be TRBD1 (6 bases). V shed 6 bases and J shed 2 bases, with 11 bases lying between them. Per germline, CDR1 MNHEY and CDR2 SVGAGI. The CDR3 extends over 14 amino acids. This CDR3 is CASRVGTTYNEQFF. CDR3 sequence (DNA): TGTGCCAGCAGGGTCGGGACAACCTACAATGAGCAGTTCTTC.